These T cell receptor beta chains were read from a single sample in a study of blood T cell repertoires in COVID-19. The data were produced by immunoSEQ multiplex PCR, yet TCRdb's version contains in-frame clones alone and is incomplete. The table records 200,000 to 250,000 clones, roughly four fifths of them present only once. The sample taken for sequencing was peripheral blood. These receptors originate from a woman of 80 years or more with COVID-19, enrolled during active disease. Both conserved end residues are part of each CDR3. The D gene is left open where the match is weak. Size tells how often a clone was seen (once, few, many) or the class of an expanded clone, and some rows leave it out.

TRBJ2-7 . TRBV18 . CASSPGNGPYEQYF TGTGCCAGCTCACCAGGTAACGGTCCCTACGAGCAGTACTTC
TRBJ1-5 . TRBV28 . CASWRVGNQPQHF TGTGCCAGTTGGAGGGTAGGCAATCAGCCCCAGCATTTT
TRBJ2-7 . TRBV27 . CASSSMGRGAYEQYF TGTGCCAGCAGTTCAATGGGCAGGGGGGCGTACGAGCAGTACTTC
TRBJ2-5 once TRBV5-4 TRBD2 CASSGSGGGETQYF TGTGCCAGCAGCGGTAGCGGGGGAGGGGAGACCCAGTACTTC
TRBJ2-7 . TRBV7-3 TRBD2 CASSLTAGLGEQYF TGTGCCAGCAGCTTAACAGCGGGACTGGGCGAGCAGTACTTC
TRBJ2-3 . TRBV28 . CASSDPTKQGFSTDTQYF TGTGCCAGCAGCGACCCAACCAAACAGGGTTTTTCGACAGATACGCAGTATTTT
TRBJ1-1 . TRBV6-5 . CASRGAGTEAFF TGTGCCAGCAGGGGGGCTGGCACTGAAGCTTTCTTT
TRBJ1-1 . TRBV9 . CASSVDGVNTEAFF TGTGCCAGCAGCGTAGACGGAGTAAACACTGAAGCTTTCTTT
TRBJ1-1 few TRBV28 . CASSLSNSKGLGAFF TGTGCCAGCAGTTTATCAAACAGCAAGGGGTTAGGAGCTTTCTTT
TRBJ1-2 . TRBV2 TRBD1 CASSSGQGDYGYTF TGTGCCAGCAGCTCGGGACAGGGAGACTATGGCTACACCTTC
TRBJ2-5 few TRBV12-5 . CASGSRLNQETQYF TGTGCTAGTGGATCCAGACTTAATCAAGAGACCCAGTACTTC
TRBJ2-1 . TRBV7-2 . CASSLVARQGEQFF TGTGCCAGCAGCTTAGTAGCGAGACAAGGTGAGCAGTTCTTC
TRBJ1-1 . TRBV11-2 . CASSLTGKPPRAFF TGTGCCAGCAGCCTCACCGGGAAGCCGCCGCGGGCTTTCTTT
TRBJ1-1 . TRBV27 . CASSRDRQSWTEAFF TGTGCCAGCAGTCGAGACCGACAATCTTGGACTGAAGCTTTCTTT
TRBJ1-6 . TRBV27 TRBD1 CASWDRATSPLHF TGTGCCAGTTGGGACAGGGCTACTTCACCCCTCCACTTT
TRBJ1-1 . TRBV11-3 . CASSPGGPNTEAFF TGTGCCAGCAGCCCGGGAGGGCCGAACACTGAAGCTTTCTTT
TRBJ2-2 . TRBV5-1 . CASSLVSGNGELFF TGCGCCAGCAGCTTAGTGTCGGGAAACGGGGAGCTGTTTTTT
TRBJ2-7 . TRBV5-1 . CASSSLPGDYEQYF TGCGCCAGCAGCTCGCTACCCGGGGACTACGAGCAGTACTTC
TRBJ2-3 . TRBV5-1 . CASSLAGDTQYF TGCGCCAGCAGCTTGGCAGGTGATACGCAGTATTTT
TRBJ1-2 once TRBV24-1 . CATSDLRSGVNYGYTF TGTGCCACCAGTGATTTGAGGTCGGGGGTTAACTATGGCTACACCTTC
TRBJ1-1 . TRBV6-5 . CASSRNTEAFF TGTGCCAGCAGCCGTAACACTGAAGCTTTCTTT
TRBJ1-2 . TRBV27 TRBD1 CASSPWTGEGGYTF TGTGCCAGCAGTCCGTGGACAGGGGAGGGCGGCTACACCTTC